Listed below are T cell receptor beta chains from one sample, sequenced in a study of T and B cells in COVID-19 patients. TCRdb itself ran the multiplex PCR reads through MiXCR, one entry per CDR3 protein. Of approximately 20,000 distinct CDR3 sequences listed, about 32% are singletons. Sequenced: blood. The receptor set was obtained from a human donor who had recovered from COVID-19. CDR3s include the opening cysteine and the closing phenylalanine or tryptophan. A D gene is named only where the DNA matches it firmly. Clone size is given for some rows only: seen once, a few or many times, or a class if the clone is expanded.

d_gene	abundance	v_gene	j_gene	CDR3aa	CDR3nt
TRBD1	NA	TRBV5-1	TRBJ2-5	CASSGGQGGETQYF	TGCGCCAGCAGCGGCGGACAGGGCGGGGAGACCCAGTACTTC
TRBD2	NA	TRBV19	TRBJ2-3	CASSSPPGLATDTQYF	TGTGCCAGTAGTAGCCCCCCGGGACTAGCGACGGATACGCAGTATTTT
NA	few	TRBV12-3/TRBV12-4	TRBJ1-3	CASSLEEKGNTIYF	TGTGCCAGCAGTTTAGAGGAAAAGGGAAACACCATATATTTT
NA	medium-sized	TRBV29-1	TRBJ2-5	CSVYDGETQYF	TGCAGCGTCTATGACGGAGAGACCCAGTACTTC
NA	medium-sized	TRBV30	TRBJ2-3	CAWSVLRAQADTQYF	TGTGCCTGGAGTGTACTGCGGGCCCAAGCCGATACGCAGTATTTT
NA	NA	TRBV5-1	TRBJ1-5	CASSLDGRGNQPQHF	TGCGCCAGCAGCTTGGATGGGAGAGGCAATCAGCCCCAGCATTTT
TRBD2	NA	TRBV5-1	TRBJ2-3	CASSLGGLAGARDTQYF	TGCGCCAGCAGCTTGGGGGGGCTAGCGGGGGCAAGAGATACGCAGTATTTT
NA	NA	TRBV20-1	TRBJ2-5	CSASRRLSLQETQYF	TGCAGTGCCTCGCGCCGCCTTAGTTTACAAGAGACCCAGTACTTC
TRBD1	few	TRBV30	TRBJ2-1	CAWSVPGTGARGEQFF	TGTGCCTGGAGTGTACCCGGGACAGGGGCCCGGGGGGAGCAGTTCTTC
TRBD2	few	TRBV15	TRBJ2-5	CATKATSGGAWQETQYF	TGTGCCACTAAAGCGACTAGCGGGGGGGCCTGGCAAGAGACCCAGTACTTC
TRBD2	NA	TRBV6-4	TRBJ2-7	CASSETSGRPYEQYF	TGTGCCAGCAGTGAAACTAGCGGGAGACCATACGAGCAGTACTTC
NA	NA	TRBV27	TRBJ2-5	CASSESLRKETQYF	TGTGCCAGCAGTGAAAGTCTGCGGAAAGAGACCCAGTACTTC
NA	NA	TRBV5-1	TRBJ2-1	CASSAPDTSYNEQFF	TGCGCCAGCAGCGCACCGGACACCTCCTACAATGAGCAGTTCTTC
TRBD1	few	TRBV6-5	TRBJ2-7	CASSEILTGGYEQYF	TGTGCCAGCAGTGAAATATTGACAGGGGGCTACGAGCAGTACTTC
NA	medium-sized	TRBV12-3/TRBV12-4	TRBJ2-7	CASSPRTGTFYEQYF	TGTGCCAGCAGTCCGAGGACGGGGACCTTCTACGAGCAGTACTTC
TRBD1	NA	TRBV6-5	TRBJ1-2	CASSSPPGQGNYGYTF	TGTGCCAGCAGTTCTCCTCCGGGACAGGGGAACTATGGCTACACCTTC
NA	few	TRBV5-6	TRBJ2-1	CASSPPVREQFF	TGTGCCAGCAGCCCCCCGGTAAGGGAGCAGTTCTTC
TRBD1	few	TRBV18	TRBJ1-1	CASSPRGATGALNTEAFF	TGTGCCAGCTCACCAAGGGGGGCGACAGGGGCATTGAACACTGAAGCTTTCTTT
TRBD2	NA	TRBV10-1	TRBJ2-3	CASSDGLAGDTDTQYF	TGCGCCAGCAGTGATGGACTAGCGGGGGACACAGATACGCAGTATTTT
TRBD1	NA	TRBV11-1	TRBJ2-7	CASTTQIGTDEQYF	TGTGCCAGCACCACCCAGATAGGGACAGATGAGCAGTACTTC
NA	few	TRBV15	TRBJ1-5	CATSRVWGTQPQHF	TGTGCCACCAGCAGAGTTTGGGGGACTCAGCCCCAGCATTTT
NA	NA	TRBV7-9	TRBJ1-4	CASSLQDSTNEKLFF	TGTGCCAGCAGCTTACAGGATTCAACTAATGAAAAACTGTTTTTT
TRBD1	medium-sized	TRBV19	TRBJ2-5	CASSGQGQETQYF	TGTGCCAGTAGCGGACAGGGGCAAGAGACCCAGTACTTC
NA	medium-sized	TRBV6-5	TRBJ2-7	CASSQGQLAYEQYF	TGTGCCAGCAGTCAAGGACAGCTAGCCTACGAGCAGTACTTC
NA	NA	TRBV30	TRBJ1-1	CAWKGREVANTEAFF	TGTGCCTGGAAGGGCAGGGAAGTTGCGAACACTGAAGCTTTCTTT
TRBD1	NA	TRBV7-6	TRBJ2-7	CASSPRDSSYEQYF	TGTGCCAGCAGCCCCCGGGACAGCTCCTACGAGCAGTACTTC
NA	NA	TRBV10-3	TRBJ1-2	CAISDPWGGYTF	TGTGCCATCAGCGACCCGTGGGGGGGCTACACCTTC
TRBD2	medium-sized	TRBV29-1	TRBJ2-3	CSVEERRGGDTQYF	TGCAGCGTTGAAGAACGGCGGGGGGGAGATACGCAGTATTTT
TRBD1	few	TRBV18	TRBJ2-7	CASSSGQGTYEQYF	TGTGCCAGCTCTTCTGGACAGGGGACCTACGAGCAGTACTTC
NA	NA	TRBV5-4	TRBJ2-7	CASTHGGSYEQYF	TGTGCCAGCACCCATGGGGGTTCCTACGAGCAGTACTTC
TRBD1	many	TRBV30	TRBJ2-3	CAWSITGRGRTDTQYF	TGTGCCTGGAGTATAACCGGCAGGGGGCGGACAGATACGCAGTATTTT
TRBD1	few	TRBV6-5	TRBJ1-1	CASKPGQGNTEAFF	TGTGCCAGCAAACCGGGACAGGGGAACACTGAAGCTTTCTTT
TRBD2	medium-sized	TRBV19	TRBJ2-3	CASRQREGTDTQYF	TGTGCCAGTAGGCAGCGGGAGGGCACAGATACGCAGTATTTT
NA	medium-sized	TRBV30	TRBJ2-5	CAWSARETQYF	TGTGCCTGGAGTGCCCGCGAGACCCAGTACTTC
NA	NA	TRBV14	TRBJ1-2	CASSQDWQGSYGYTF	TGTGCCAGCAGCCAAGATTGGCAGGGAAGCTATGGCTACACCTTC
NA	medium-sized	TRBV19	TRBJ2-5	CASSIGNSETQYF	TGTGCCAGTAGTATAGGCAACTCAGAGACCCAGTACTTC
TRBD2	medium-sized	TRBV19	TRBJ2-3	CASRAAGFTDTQYF	TGTGCCAGTAGGGCAGCGGGGTTCACAGATACGCAGTATTTT
NA	few	TRBV14	TRBJ2-1	CASSQVVYNEQFF	TGTGCCAGCAGCCAAGTTGTCTACAATGAGCAGTTCTTC
TRBD1	many	TRBV5-5	TRBJ1-3	CASSVGQGIGNTIYF	TGTGCCAGCAGCGTAGGACAGGGGATAGGAAACACCATATATTTT
NA	few	TRBV27	TRBJ1-5	CASSQRGENQPQHF	TGTGCCAGCAGCCAAAGGGGGGAAAATCAGCCCCAGCATTTT
TRBD2	NA	TRBV29-1	TRBJ2-2	CSVITGTSDTGELFF	TGCAGCGTCATTACCGGGACTAGCGACACCGGGGAGCTGTTTTTT
TRBD1	NA	TRBV5-6	TRBJ2-1	CASSRGGAGGANEQFF	TGTGCCAGCAGCAGGGGAGGTGCAGGGGGCGCCAATGAGCAGTTCTTC
NA	NA	TRBV6-5	TRBJ2-2	CAISESEQNTGELFF	TGTGCCATCAGTGAGTCGGAGCAGAACACCGGGGAGCTGTTTTTT
NA	NA	TRBV30	TRBJ2-2	CAVYSGLYGELFF	TGTGCTGTGTACTCGGGACTGTACGGGGAGCTGTTTTTT
TRBD2	NA	TRBV20-1	TRBJ2-5	CSARDQLGLAGTQYF	TGCAGTGCTAGAGATCAATTGGGACTAGCGGGGACCCAGTACTTC
TRBD2	many	TRBV27	TRBJ2-1	CASSFLAGGYEQFF	TGTGCCAGCAGTTTCCTAGCGGGAGGGTATGAGCAGTTCTTC
NA	NA	TRBV5-6	TRBJ2-2	CASSPTANTGELFF	TGTGCCAGCAGCCCGACGGCTAACACCGGGGAGCTGTTTTTT
TRBD1	medium-sized	TRBV27	TRBJ2-1	CASSLGTGINEQFF	TGTGCCAGCAGTTTAGGGACAGGGATCAATGAGCAGTTCTTC
TRBD2	few	TRBV7-6	TRBJ2-5	CASSLSGRAWETQYF	TGTGCCAGCAGCTTAAGCGGGAGGGCCTGGGAGACCCAGTACTTC
NA	NA	TRBV7-6	TRBJ2-7	CASSSLLYNEQYF	TGTGCCAGCAGCTCCTTATTGTACAATGAGCAGTACTTC
TRBD1	NA	TRBV30	TRBJ1-6	CACSGTGGLYNSPLHF	TGTGCCTGTTCCGGGACAGGGGGTCTCTATAATTCACCCCTCCACTTT
TRBD1	NA	TRBV29-1	TRBJ2-3	CSPPGQGADTQYF	TGCAGCCCACCGGGACAGGGGGCAGATACGCAGTATTTT
TRBD1	medium-sized	TRBV19	TRBJ2-5	CASSSGTGGETQYF	TGTGCCAGTAGTTCCGGGACAGGAGGCGAGACCCAGTACTTC
NA	many	TRBV6-5	TRBJ2-1	CASSYAYNEQFF	TGTGCCAGCAGTTACGCCTACAATGAGCAGTTCTTC